This TCR beta chain is drawn from a study of chemoradiotherapy in HPV16-positive cancers. Study findings and constraints: Better recurrence-free survival went with HPV-responsive T-cell expansion in HPV16-positive patients.

In regard to this clone: No antigen is known for it.

Sequencing was performed with immunoSEQ multiplex PCR; in TCRdb, only in-frame clones are kept and a portion is missing. The sample has several thousand clones, around nine tenths seen once. Samples were taken several times over chemoradiotherapy. The J segment lost 3 bases and the V segment lost 3 bases, leaving 0 bases of the junction unmatched. Germline loops: CDR1 SGHNT, CDR2 YENEEA. This CDR3 region has 15 residues. The TCR was taken from a human donor with HPV-associated anogenital cancer. Here the sequenced sample was tumor tissue, taken from a patient who underwent chemoradiotherapy. This chain joins TRBV11-3 and TRBJ2-2; TRBD2 matches 11 bases. The CDR3 region has the DNA TGTGCCAGCAGCTTGGGACTAGCGGACACCGGGGAGCTGTTTTTT. It codes for CASSLGLADTGELFF.